The clone carrying this T cell receptor (beta chain) was detected ten times or more. MiXCR, run by TCRdb on the RACE reads, gives a single entry per CDR3 protein. The sample carries about 300,000 distinct CDR3 sequences, around 5.5% recorded once. Time point here: pre-sensitization, week 0. Regarding treatment: therapeutic diphenylcyclopropenone sensitization with weekly scalp DPC. At every patch-test visit, blood was drawn before the patch test was applied. This CDR3 has 14 residues. Germline-derived CDR1 and CDR2 are LNHNV and YYDKDF (reference sequence). V was clipped by 0 bases and J by 7 bases, with 13 bases between them. The sample comes from a study of human T cells and chemical hapten exposure. Looking at the study overall: The study traced per-sample TCR yield variation mainly to small differences in pooled library volumes.

The material sequenced was whole blood, taken in connection with sensitization to the hapten diphenylcyclopropenone (DPC). The chain carries TRBV15 and TRBJ2-7; TRBD1 might be the D (6 bases). This clonotype was obtained from a woman aged 18-29 years with alopecia areata. Some clones in this sample may be carry-over from other donors' samples. CDR3 amino acids: CATSREQGHMEQYF. CDR3 nucleotide sequence: TGTGCCACCAGCAGAGAACAGGGTCATATGGAGCAGTACTTC. The full variable domain, in which reference TRBV15 and TRBJ2-7 provide the parts outside the CDR3, is DAMVIQNPRYQVTQFGKPVTLSCSQTLNHNVMYWYQQKSSQAPKLLFHYYDKDFNNEADTPDNFQSRRPNTSFCFLDIRSPGLGDTAMYLCATSREQGHMEQYFGPGTRLTVT.